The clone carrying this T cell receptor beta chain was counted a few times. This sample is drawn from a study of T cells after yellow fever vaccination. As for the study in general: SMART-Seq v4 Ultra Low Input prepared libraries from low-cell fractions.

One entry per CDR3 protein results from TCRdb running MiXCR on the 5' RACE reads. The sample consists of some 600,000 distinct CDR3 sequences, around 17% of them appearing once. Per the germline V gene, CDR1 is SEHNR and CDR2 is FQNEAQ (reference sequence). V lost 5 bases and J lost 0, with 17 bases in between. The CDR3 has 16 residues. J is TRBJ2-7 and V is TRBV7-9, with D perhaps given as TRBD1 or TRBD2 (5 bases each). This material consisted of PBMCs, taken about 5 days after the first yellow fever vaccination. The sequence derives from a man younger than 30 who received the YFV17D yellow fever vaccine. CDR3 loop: CASSHSTGPVSYEQYV. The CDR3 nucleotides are TGTGCCAGCAGCCATTCAACGGGACCGGTCTCCTACGAGCAGTACGTC.